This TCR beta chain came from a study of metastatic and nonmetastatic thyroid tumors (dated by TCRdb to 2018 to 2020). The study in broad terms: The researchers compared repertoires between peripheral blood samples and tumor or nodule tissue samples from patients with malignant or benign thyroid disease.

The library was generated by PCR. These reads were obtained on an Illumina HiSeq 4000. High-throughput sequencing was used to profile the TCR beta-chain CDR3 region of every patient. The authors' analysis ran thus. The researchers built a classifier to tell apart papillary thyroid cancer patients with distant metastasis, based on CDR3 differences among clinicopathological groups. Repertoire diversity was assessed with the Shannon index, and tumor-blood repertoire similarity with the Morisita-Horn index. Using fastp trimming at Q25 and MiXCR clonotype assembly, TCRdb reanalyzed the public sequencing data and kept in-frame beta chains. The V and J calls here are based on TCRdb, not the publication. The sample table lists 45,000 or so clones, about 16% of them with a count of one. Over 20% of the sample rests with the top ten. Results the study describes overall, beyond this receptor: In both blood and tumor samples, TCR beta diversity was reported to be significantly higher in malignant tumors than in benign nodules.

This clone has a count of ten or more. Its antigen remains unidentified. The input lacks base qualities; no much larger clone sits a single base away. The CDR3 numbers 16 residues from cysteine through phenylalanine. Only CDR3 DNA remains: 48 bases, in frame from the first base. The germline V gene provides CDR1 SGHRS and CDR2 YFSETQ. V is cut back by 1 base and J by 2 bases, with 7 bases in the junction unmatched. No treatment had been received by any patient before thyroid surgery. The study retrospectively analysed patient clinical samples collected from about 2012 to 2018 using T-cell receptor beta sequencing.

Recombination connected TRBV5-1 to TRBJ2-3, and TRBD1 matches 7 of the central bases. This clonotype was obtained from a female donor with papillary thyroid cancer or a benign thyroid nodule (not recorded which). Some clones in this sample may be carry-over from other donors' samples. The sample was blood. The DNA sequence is TGCGCCAGCAGCTTGACAGGGGCCCCCTTCACAGATACGCAGTATTTT. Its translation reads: CASSLTGAPFTDTQYF.